These 15 T cell receptor beta chains were sequenced from one sample in a study of T cell responses to AZD1222 COVID-19 vaccine (dated by TCRdb to about 2021). The library was produced with the immunoSEQ multiplex PCR assay. TCRdb re-hosts the immuneACCESS table, in-frame sequences only. Its copies lack some clones; in the studies checked, an unresolved V gene accounts for under half of them, and the cause for the rest is not known. The sample records 85,000 or so clones, about 87% of which are singletons. The ten largest clones take up approximately 5.7% of the sample. Reading the label with the study, this specimen's time point is: baseline before first vaccination. This specimen consisted of peripheral blood, obtained on day 0 of AZD1222 vaccination. These receptor sequences come from an adult in good health.

V is TRBV7-2 and J is TRBJ2-1; D may be TRBD2 (6 bases). From germline, CDR1 is SGHTA and CDR2 FQGNSA. There are 15 residues in the CDR3. Between the trimmed V and J ends, which lost 3 bases and 7 bases, there was a span of 16 bases. The CDR3 region has the DNA TGTGCCAGCAGCTTTGGGGGGTCAGTTTGGAATGAGCAGTTCTTC. Its translation is CASSFGGSVWNEQFF.

The gene calls are TRBV30 and TRBJ1-5, with 7 positions matching TRBD1. Trimming took 3 bases from V and 4 from J; bases not matched to a gene: 3. Germline-derived CDR1 and CDR2 are GTSNPN and SVGIG (reference sequence). The CDR3 sequence is 13 residues long. CDR3 residues: CAWSQGVNQPQHF. DNA for the CDR3: TGTGCCTGGAGCCAGGGGGTAAATCAGCCCCAGCATTTT.

The chain is built from TRBV9 and TRBJ1-1, with D perhaps matching TRBD1 (6 bases). This CDR3 comprises 15 residues. From germline, CDR1 is SGDLS and CDR2 YYNGEE. The V and J ends lost 0 bases and 5 bases respectively, with 14 bases between them. CDR3 sequence (DNA): TGTGCCAGCAGCGTAGGTGGGGGGGCAAGGACTGAAGCTTTCTTT. It specifies CASSVGGGARTEAFF.

J is TRBJ1-1 and V is TRBV7-3; D uncertain. CDR3 length: 14 residues. V was clipped by 5 bases and J by 0 bases, with 10 bases between them. Germline V gene sequence: CDR1 SGHTA, CDR2 FQGTGA. The CDR3 bases are TGTGCCAGCAGCCGAGACGCTCTGAACACTGAAGCTTTCTTT. This sequence encodes CASSRDALNTEAFF. The full variable domain, its missing parts supplied by reference TRBV7-3 and TRBJ1-1, is GAGVSQTPSNKVTEKGKYVELRCDPISGHTALYWYRQSLGQGPEFLIYFQGTGAADDSGLPNDRFFAVRPEGSVSTLKIQRTERGDSAVYLCASSRDALNTEAFFGQGTRLTVV.

This chain uses TRBV29-1 with TRBJ2-2, with 8 bases aligning to TRBD1. This CDR3 spans 15 amino acids. Germline trimming cut 5 bases from V and 1 base from J; bases unmatched to any gene: 6. Per germline, CDR1 SQVTM and CDR2 ANQGSEA. CDR3 DNA sequence: TGCAGCGTTAACGACAGGGGACAGAACACCGGGGAGCTGTTTTTT. It yields the protein CSVNDRGQNTGELFF.

The chain has TRBV23-1 and TRBJ1-2, with 8 bases identical to TRBD1. TRBV23-1 is designated an ORF whose function remains uncertain. The CDR3 length is 12 residues. V gave up 10 bases and J gave up 6 bases; unmatched junction bases: 7. CDR3 sequence: CATHAGGHGYTF. In DNA form, the CDR3 reads TGCGCCACTCACGCAGGGGGCCATGGCTACACCTTC.

In DNA form, the CDR3 reads TGTGCCAGCAGCCCCCAACCGGACAGGGTGGGCGAGCAGTACTTC. It yields the protein CASSPQPDRVGEQYF. The chain combines TRBV7-2 with TRBJ2-7; 8 nucleotides align to TRBD1. The CDR3 extends over 15 amino acids. Germline assignment: CDR1 SGHTA and CDR2 FQGNSA. After removal of 5 bases from V and 6 bases from J, the junction contained 12 bases not matched to a gene.

The V gene is TRBV6-5, the J gene TRBJ1-5; possible D gene TRBD1, 5 bases. V gave up 6 bases and J gave up 1 base, with 13 bases separating them. This CDR3 spans 15 amino acids. The germline gives CDR1 MNHEY, CDR2 SVGAGI. The CDR3: CASSSYWGSNQPQHF. The CDR3 DNA reads as TGTGCCAGCAGCTCCTATTGGGGCAGCAATCAGCCCCAGCATTTT.

DNA of the CDR3: TGTGCCAGCAGCCATCTAAGGATGCTCTACTATGGCTACACCTTC. Its protein product is CASSHLRMLYYGYTF. V and J are TRBV7-2 and TRBJ1-2; D not certain. V was shortened by 5 bases and J by 3 bases, with 16 bases between the two germline ends. The germline CDR1 and CDR2 sequences are SGHTA and FQGNSA. The CDR3 sequence is 15 residues long.

The J gene is TRBJ1-1, the V gene TRBV18; TRBD1 matches at 11 bases. Trimming cost V 4 bases and J 5 bases; bases outside gene matches: 3. Germline V CDR1 and CDR2: KGHSH, LQKENI. The CDR3 is 14 amino acids. The DNA for the CDR3 is TGTGCCAGCTCACTCGGGACAGGGGGGACTGAAGCTTTCTTT. This sequence encodes CASSLGTGGTEAFF.

The chain recombines TRBV29-1 with TRBJ1-2; 9 bases line up with TRBD1. This CDR3 is built from 13 residues. The J segment lost 6 bases and the V segment lost 3 bases, leaving 5 bases of the junction unmatched. CDR1 and CDR2 from the germline V gene are SQVTM and ANQGSEA. The CDR3 DNA reads as TGCAGCGTTGAGGGGGACAGGGCACATGGCTACACCTTC. Its translation: CSVEGDRAHGYTF. The variable domain in full, with the rest retrieved from reference TRBV29-1 and TRBJ1-2, is SAVISQKPSRDICQRGTSLTIQCQVDSQVTMMFWYRQQPGQSLTLIATANQGSEATYESGFVIDKFPISRPNLTFSTLTVSNMSPEDSSIYLCSVEGDRAHGYTFGSGTRLTVV.

The chain carries TRBV4-1 and TRBJ1-2; 7 bases are a match to TRBD1. Germline V gives CDR1 MGHRA, CDR2 YSYEKL. V was pared by 2 bases and J by 4 bases, with 10 bases of the junction left unmatched. This CDR3 comprises 16 residues. The chain's CDR3 is CASSQPDRDRGYGYTF. In nucleotides, the CDR3 is TGCGCCAGCAGCCAACCAGACAGGGATCGGGGCTATGGCTACACCTTC.

The chain joins TRBV5-1 to TRBJ2-1, with a possible D match to TRBD2 (7 bases). The germline V gene encodes CDR1 SGHRS and CDR2 YFSETQ. With 1 base removed from V and 0 bases from J, the gap between germline ends came to 11 bases. CDR3 length equals 16 residues. This CDR3 is CASSLLGGASYNEQFF. CDR3 DNA: TGCGCCAGCAGCTTGCTTGGGGGGGCCTCCTACAATGAGCAGTTCTTC.

The chain employs TRBV10-2 and TRBJ1-5; D ambiguous. The CDR3 runs 15 residues. V lost 5 bases to trimming and J lost 1 base, with 12 bases between them. Germline CDR1 reads WSHSY; CDR2 reads SAAADI. The chain's CDR3 is CASSSPRQSNQPQHF. DNA of the CDR3: TGCGCCAGCAGTTCCCCCCGGCAGAGCAATCAGCCCCAGCATTTT.

The chain carries TRBV11-2 and TRBJ2-2; D perhaps matches TRBD2 (6 bases). Germline CDR1 reads SGHAT; CDR2 reads FQNNGV. Trimming shortened V by 6 bases and J by 6 bases, and 17 bases separated the two germline ends. CDR3 length: 15 amino acids. In nucleotides, the CDR3 is TGTGCCAGCAGTTCGGGACTTTTACTATCCGGGGAGCTGTTTTTT. Protein: CASSSGLLLSGELFF.